The 23 T cell receptor beta chains in this list originate from one sample, sequenced in a study of T cell responses to AZD1222 COVID-19 vaccine. The table came from immunoSEQ multiplex PCR; TCRdb's copy has only in-frame clones and leaves some out. The repertoire holds 100,000 to 150,000 clones, 90% to 95% seen once, with approximately 3% in the top ten. Sequencing used peripheral blood, obtained on day 0 of AZD1222 vaccination. These receptors originate from an adult in good health.

Written as DNA, the CDR3 is TGTGCCAGTAGTGTAGGGCACCTGGGCTACGAGCAGTACTTC. This codes for CASSVGHLGYEQYF. This sequence joins TRBV19 and TRBJ2-7; D gene uncertain. The CDR3 extends over 14 amino acids. Trimming took off 5 bases at V and 3 bases at J, with 14 bases between the two ends. CDR1 is LNHDA and CDR2 is SQIVND in the germline V gene (reference sequence).

The J gene is TRBJ1-2, the V gene TRBV2; D is ambiguous. Germline loops: CDR1 SNHLY, CDR2 FYNNEI. V was clipped by 2 bases and J by 11 bases, with 21 bases between them. This CDR3 contains 15 residues. In DNA, the CDR3 is TGTGCCAGCAGTGAAATGTCCGGGCAGAGGCTGGGGTACACCTTC. As protein: CASSEMSGQRLGYTF.

This chain connects TRBV9 to TRBJ2-7; TRBD2 matches 8 bases. Germline-derived CDR1 and CDR2 are SGDLS and YYNGEE. CDR3 length: 16 amino acids. The J segment lost 2 bases and the V segment lost 0 bases, leaving 7 bases of the junction unmatched. The DNA for the CDR3 is TGTGCCAGCAGCGTAGAGGTGACTAGCGAGGCCTACGAGCAGTACTTC. Translation gives CASSVEVTSEAYEQYF.

The CDR3, as DNA: TGCGCCAGCAGCTTGGGCCGCCAGAAGACCCAGTACTTC. It is translated as CASSLGRQKTQYF. The chain is built from TRBV5-1 and TRBJ2-5; no clear D. The CDR3 is 13 residues long. Germline V gene data show CDR1 as SGHRS and CDR2 as YFSETQ. V shed 0 bases and J shed 6 bases, with 9 bases lying between them.

The chain employs TRBV10-3 and TRBJ1-1; D is unclear. The CDR3 consists of 13 residues. The germline V and J ends were trimmed by 0 bases and 2 bases, with 4 bases remaining between them. Germline V gives CDR1 ENHRY, CDR2 SYGVKD. CDR3 sequence (DNA): TGTGCCATCAGTGAGTCGTATAACACTGAAGCTTTCTTT. Translated: CAISESYNTEAFF.

The V and J genes are TRBV7-2 and TRBJ2-7, with 7 positions matching TRBD2. CDR1 and CDR2 (germline): SGHTA, FQGNSA. J gave up 7 bases and V 3 bases, and 3 bases lay outside the gene matches. This CDR3 has 12 residues. This CDR3 reads CASSFLGLEQYF. Here the CDR3 DNA reads TGTGCCAGCAGCTTTCTGGGACTAGAGCAGTACTTC. Supplemented by reference TRBV7-2 and TRBJ2-7, the full variable domain reads GAGVSQSPSNKVTEKGKDVELRCDPISGHTALYWYRQSLGQGLEFLIYFQGNSAPDKSGLPSDRFSAERTGGSVSTLTIQRTQQEDSAVYLCASSFLGLEQYFGPGTRLTVT.

The J gene is TRBJ2-1, the V gene TRBV3-1 (or the pseudogene TRBV3-2); D may be TRBD1 or TRBD2 (5 bases each). In germline, CDR1 is LGHDT, CDR2 YNNKEL (reference sequence). This CDR3 region has 16 residues. Between the trimmed V and J ends, which lost 2 bases and 7 bases, there was a span of 18 bases. CDR3 protein: CASSQQTVPGENEQFF. In nucleotides, the CDR3 is TGTGCCAGCAGCCAACAGACAGTCCCCGGGGAGAATGAGCAGTTCTTC.

This clone was observed once. The chain recombines TRBV30 with TRBJ1-3, with D maybe TRBD1 (5 bases). CDR3 length: 14 amino acids. V lost 1 base to trimming and J lost 1 base, with 8 bases between them. Germline CDR1 reads GTSNPN; CDR2 reads SVGIG (reference sequence). The DNA of the CDR3 is TGTGCCTGGAGTGGGTCAGGGTCTGGAAACACCATATATTTT. Its translation is CAWSGSGSGNTIYF.

The chain has TRBV2 and TRBJ1-2; no reliable D call. Germline V gene sequence: CDR1 SNHLY, CDR2 FYNNEI. CDR3 length equals 14 residues. Trimming cost V 2 bases and J 9 bases, with 16 bases left between them. The CDR3: CASSEFPARRRYTF. CDR3 DNA: TGTGCCAGCAGTGAATTCCCGGCCCGACGTCGCTACACCTTC.

This chain connects TRBV2 to TRBJ2-3; 8 bases fit TRBD2. V was clipped by 4 bases and J by 1 base; unmatched bases: 4. This CDR3 spans 15 amino acids. Germline values: CDR1 SNHLY, CDR2 FYNNEI. The CDR3 region has the DNA TGTGCCAGCAGTGTTGCGGGAGGTGGCACAGATACGCAGTATTTT. It specifies CASSVAGGGTDTQYF.

The chain carries TRBV27 and TRBJ2-7; D not resolved. This CDR3 is built from 16 residues. V shed 5 bases and J shed 0 bases, with 17 bases lying between them. Per germline, CDR1 MNHEY and CDR2 SMNVEV (reference sequence). The CDR3 loop reads CASSTTPFQSSYEQYF. The CDR3 bases are TGTGCCAGCAGTACAACCCCCTTCCAGAGCTCCTACGAGCAGTACTTC.

Only a few counts were recorded for this clone. This chain joins TRBV6-4 and TRBJ2-1; the match to TRBD2 covers 10 bases. J lost 9 bases, V lost 0 bases, and 8 bases had no gene match. The CDR3 has 16 residues. The germline CDR1 and CDR2 sequences are MRHNA and SNTAGT. CDR3 nucleotide sequence: TGTGCCAGCAGTGACTCGGCTAGCGGGAGCACCCGTGAGCAGTTCTTC. This sequence encodes CASSDSASGSTREQFF.

In its sample, this clone was seen a few times. This chain joins TRBV27 and TRBJ2-7, with 10 bases fitting TRBD2. V shed 5 bases and J 2 bases; nucleotides not matched to a gene: 6. CDR3 length: 15 residues. In germline, CDR1 is MNHEY, CDR2 SMNVEV (reference sequence). The CDR3 DNA reads as TGTGCCAGCAGTCTAGCGGGAGTAGGCCCCTACGAGCAGTACTTC. It yields the protein CASSLAGVGPYEQYF.

This clone was detected once. This chain connects TRBV5-6 to TRBJ2-4; tentative D call: TRBD2 (7 bases). The CDR3 loop spans 15 amino acids. Germline CDR1 SGHDT, CDR2 YYEEEE. The V and J ends lost 3 bases and 5 bases respectively, with 15 bases between them. The chain's CDR3 is CASSWGGAPENIQYF. The CDR3, as DNA: TGTGCCAGCAGCTGGGGGGGGGCCCCCGAAAACATTCAGTACTTC.

The V call is TRBV15, the J call TRBJ2-5; 11 nucleotides match TRBD1. The CDR3 is 16 residues long. The V segment lost 2 bases and the J segment 4 bases; nucleotides outside the gene matches: 6. Germline CDR1 LNHNV, CDR2 YYDKDF (reference sequence). This chain's CDR3 is CATSRRDRGLGETQYF. The DNA of the CDR3 is TGTGCCACCAGCAGACGGGACAGGGGGTTAGGAGAGACCCAGTACTTC.

This clone was recorded once. The chain has TRBV19 and TRBJ1-5; D gene ambiguous. Deletions cut 3 bases from V and 5 bases from J, with 8 bases between. Per the germline V gene, CDR1 is LNHDA and CDR2 is SQIVND (reference sequence). This CDR3 is 13 amino acids long. The CDR3 here is CASSIPLHQPQHF. The CDR3 coding sequence is TGTGCCAGTAGTATTCCCCTCCATCAGCCCCAGCATTTT.

This chain connects TRBV27 to TRBJ1-2; maybe TRBD1 (5 bases). The V end was cut by 6 bases, the J end by 0 bases, with 17 bases between. The CDR3 is 16 amino acids. CDR1 MNHEY and CDR2 SMNVEV come from the germline V gene (reference sequence). The CDR3 reads CASRDPGLPANYGYTF. For the CDR3, the DNA is TGTGCCAGCAGGGATCCGGGACTGCCAGCTAACTATGGCTACACCTTC.

V is TRBV4-1 and J is TRBJ2-1; D is possibly TRBD1 or TRBD2 (5 bases each). Germline V gene lookup returns CDR1 MGHRA and CDR2 YSYEKL. The CDR3 runs to 17 residues. The ends were cut back, 0 bases at V and 1 base at J, with 13 bases in the middle. CDR3 protein: CASSQEPGRGSYNEQFF. CDR3 DNA: TGCGCCAGCAGCCAAGAACCGGGACGGGGATCCTACAATGAGCAGTTCTTC.

This chain connects TRBV3-1 (or the pseudogene TRBV3-2) to TRBJ2-3; D remains ambiguous. The V and J ends lost 3 bases and 3 bases respectively, with 7 bases between them. This CDR3 is built from 13 residues. The V gene's germline CDR1 is LGHDT and CDR2 YNNKEL (reference sequence). The CDR3 DNA reads TGTGCCAGCAGCCAGGCCGCTACAGATACGCAGTATTTT. Amino acid sequence: CASSQAATDTQYF.

The CDR3 DNA reads TGTGCCAGCAGTGGGGGACTAGCGGGAGGGAGCTCCTACGAGCAGTACTTC. It is translated as CASSGGLAGGSSYEQYF. The chain joins TRBV25-1 to TRBJ2-7; the match to TRBD2 covers 16 bases. The CDR3 is 17 residues long. The junction had 3 bases not matched to a gene; V was cut back by 4 bases and J by 0 bases. CDR1 and CDR2 (germline): MGHDK, SYGVNS.

The CDR3, as DNA: TGTGCCAGCAGCGTAGGGGGGAGGCCCACCTACGAGCAGTACTTC. Amino acids: CASSVGGRPTYEQYF. The chain combines TRBV9 with TRBJ2-7, with D perhaps TRBD2 (6 bases). This CDR3 spans 15 amino acids. Trimming cost V 0 bases and J 2 bases, with 12 bases left between them. CDR1 is SGDLS and CDR2 is YYNGEE in the germline V gene.

The V call is TRBV6-6, the J call TRBJ1-4; D is unclear. The CDR3 sequence is 14 residues long. Looked up from germline, CDR1 is MNHNY and CDR2 is SVGAGI (reference sequence). The germline V and J ends were trimmed by 0 bases and 10 bases, with 12 bases remaining between them. For the CDR3, the DNA is TGTGCCAGCAGTTACTCGGAACCAAACTTAAAACTGTTTTTT. Translation: CASSYSEPNLKLFF.

The gene calls are TRBV9 and TRBJ2-2; 9 nucleotides line up with TRBD1. CDR3 length equals 16 residues. V trimming: 0 bases; J trimming: 6 bases; junction bases outside the gene matches: 6. In germline, CDR1 is SGDLS, CDR2 YYNGEE. The CDR3 loop is CASSVETGGISGELFF. CDR3 sequence (DNA): TGTGCCAGCAGCGTAGAAACAGGGGGCATTTCCGGGGAGCTGTTTTTT.